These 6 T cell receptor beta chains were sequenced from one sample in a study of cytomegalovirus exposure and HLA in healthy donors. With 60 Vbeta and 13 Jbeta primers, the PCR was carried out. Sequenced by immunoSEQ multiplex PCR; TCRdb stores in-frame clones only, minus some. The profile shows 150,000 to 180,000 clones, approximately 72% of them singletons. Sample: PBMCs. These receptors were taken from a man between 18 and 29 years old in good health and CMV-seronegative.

CDR3 in amino acids: CASSLGIMGQAYNEQFF. CDR3 bases: TGTGCCAGCAGCTTAGGTATTATGGGACAGGCTTACAATGAGCAGTTCTTC. V and J are TRBV7-8 and TRBJ2-1, with 8 bases matching TRBD1. The CDR3 is 17 amino acids. In germline, CDR1 is SGHVS, CDR2 FQNEAQ. J was trimmed by 4 bases and V by 1 base; bases with no gene match: 9.

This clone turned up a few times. CDR3: CASSQVTGFGETQYF. CDR3 coding DNA: TGCGCCAGCAGCCAAGTAACGGGGTTTGGAGAGACCCAGTACTTC. The chain is built from TRBV4-1 and TRBJ2-5, with D maybe TRBD2 (5 bases). Germline-derived CDR1 and CDR2 are MGHRA and YSYEKL. V dropped 1 base and J dropped 4 bases, with 13 bases sitting between them. This CDR3 spans 15 amino acids.

CDR3 sequence reads: CASSPGLAGGSEQFF. For the CDR3, the DNA is TGCGCCAGCAGCCCTGGACTAGCGGGGGGTAGTGAGCAGTTCTTC. The chain recombines TRBV10-2 with TRBJ2-1, with 14 bases that match TRBD2. V lost 6 bases, J lost 9 bases, and 7 bases stayed unmatched. This CDR3 is 15 amino acids long. The germline V gene has CDR1 WSHSY and CDR2 SAAADI.

The CDR3 DNA follows: TGTGCCAGCAGCTTGGCCGTGGTAGCGGGGGACCCCAATGAGCAGTTCTTC. Translated: CASSLAVVAGDPNEQFF. The chain links TRBV5-4 to TRBJ2-1, with 9 bases that match TRBD2. J lost 6 bases, V lost 0 bases, and 10 bases had no gene match. This CDR3 contains 17 residues. Germline CDR1 reads SGHNT; CDR2 reads YYREEE (reference sequence).

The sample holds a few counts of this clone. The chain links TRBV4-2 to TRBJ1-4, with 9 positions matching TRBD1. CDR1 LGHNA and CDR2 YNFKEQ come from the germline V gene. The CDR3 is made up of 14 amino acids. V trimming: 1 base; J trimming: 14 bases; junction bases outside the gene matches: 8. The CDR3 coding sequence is TGTGCCAGCAGCCAAGGGACAGGGGACGATGGGCTGTTTTTT. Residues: CASSQGTGDDGLFF.

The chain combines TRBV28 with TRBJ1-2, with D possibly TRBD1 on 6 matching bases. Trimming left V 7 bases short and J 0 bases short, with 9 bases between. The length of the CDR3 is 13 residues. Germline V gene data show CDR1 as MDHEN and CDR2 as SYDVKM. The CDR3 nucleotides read TGTGCCAGCAAACAGGGCGCTAACTATGGCTACACCTTC. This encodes CASKQGANYGYTF.